Presented here are 26 T cell receptor beta chains from one specimen sequenced in a study of OX40 agonist ivuxolimab in advanced cancers. Using immunoSEQ multiplex PCR, the repertoire was profiled, and TCRdb retains in-frame clones only, with some absent. The table lists approximately 74,000 clones, around four fifths of them singletons. The sequencing used CD4+ or CD8+ T cells sorted from blood, collected in a trial of the OX40 agonist ivuxolimab. Receptor source: an adult with an advanced solid tumor such as melanoma, head and neck, liver or kidney cancer.

The chain uses TRBV5-1 and TRBJ2-7, with D hard to call. V shed 0 bases and J shed 2 bases, with 15 bases lying between them. The CDR3 is 16 amino acids. The V gene's germline CDR1 is SGHRS and CDR2 YFSETQ. The CDR3 bases are TGCGCCAGCAGCTTGGTTCCGGCTAGTGGGGCCTACGAGCAGTACTTC. It encodes CASSLVPASGAYEQYF.

The CDR3 nucleotides are TGCGCCAGCAGCCCCGTAGTAGCGGGAAATGAGCAGTTCTTC. Its protein product is CASSPVVAGNEQFF. This chain uses TRBV10-1 with TRBJ2-1; TRBD2 matches at 8 bases. The germline CDR1 and CDR2 sequences are WNHNN and SYGVQD (reference sequence). The CDR3 sequence is 14 residues long. V gave up 6 bases and J gave up 7 bases; unmatched junction bases: 8.

CDR3 DNA sequence: TGCGCCAGCAGTCCCGGGACAGGGGGCTGGTACGAGCAGTACTTC. Translating it yields CASSPGTGGWYEQYF. The genes are TRBV4-1 and TRBJ2-7; 12 nucleotides match TRBD1. Germline assignment: CDR1 MGHRA and CDR2 YSYEKL. This CDR3 region has 15 residues. V shed 6 bases, J shed 4 bases, and the junction held 7 bases outside the gene matches.

A few counts support this clone. The V gene is TRBV10-3, the J gene TRBJ2-5, with D tentatively TRBD2 (6 bases). CDR1 ENHRY and CDR2 SYGVKD come from the germline V gene. The CDR3 extends over 13 amino acids. V was shortened by 7 bases and J by 5 bases, with 14 bases between the two germline ends. The CDR3, as DNA: TGTGCCATCAATTCTCCGGGGAGGGAGACCCAGTACTTC. This sequence encodes CAINSPGRETQYF.

This clone appeared once. This rearrangement joins TRBV20-1 to TRBJ2-3; D is unclear. CDR3 length equals 11 residues. The V gene lost 3 bases and the J gene lost 5 bases, with 6 bases spanning the gap. Germline values: CDR1 DFQATT, CDR2 SNEGSKA (reference sequence). The CDR3 DNA reads TGCAGTGCTAGTGTGGGAGATACGCAGTATTTT. Translating it yields CSASVGDTQYF.

The chain couples TRBV10-1 to TRBJ1-1; D unresolved. CDR1 is WNHNN, CDR2 SYGVQD, per germline (reference sequence). This CDR3 region has 12 residues. Trimming took off 6 bases at V and 6 bases at J, with 11 bases between the two ends. Written as DNA, the CDR3 is TGCGCCAGCAGCCTCCCCGGGGCTGAAGCTTTCTTT. This codes for CASSLPGAEAFF.

The chain recombines TRBV18 with TRBJ1-3; D is possibly TRBD1 (6 bases). The V end lost 8 bases, the J end lost 3 bases, and 11 bases lay between the germline ends. The germline V gene encodes CDR1 KGHSH and CDR2 LQKENI. There are 13 residues in the CDR3. The CDR3, as DNA: TGTGCCAGCCAACAGGGAGGTGGAAACACCATATATTTT. It is translated as CASQQGGGNTIYF.

This chain connects TRBV4-2 to TRBJ1-2, with a tentative D call TRBD1 (6 bases). The CDR3 runs 15 residues. Germline V CDR1 and CDR2: LGHNA, YNFKEQ. Trimming took off 2 bases at V and 0 bases at J, with 10 bases between the two ends. In DNA, the CDR3 is TGTGCCAGCAGCCAAACACAGGGTACTAACTATGGCTACACCTTC. This translates into CASSQTQGTNYGYTF.

V gene TRBV11-3 combines with J gene TRBJ2-5; 7 bases are shared with TRBD1. The V gene end was trimmed by 5 bases and the J gene end by 5 bases; junction bases not matched to a gene: 11. Germline-derived CDR1 and CDR2 are SGHNT and YENEEA. CDR3 length: 15 amino acids. CDR3 in amino acids: CASSPRQGPGETQYF. CDR3 in DNA: TGTGCCAGCAGCCCGAGACAGGGCCCAGGGGAGACCCAGTACTTC.

J is TRBJ2-3 and V is TRBV2; D not resolved. The germline V gene encodes CDR1 SNHLY and CDR2 FYNNEI. The CDR3 is 12 residues long. V dropped 4 bases and J dropped 4 bases, with 6 bases sitting between them. As DNA, the CDR3 is TGTGCCAGCAGTGGAGACGCAGATACGCAGTATTTT. This sequence encodes CASSGDADTQYF.

The chain uses TRBV6-1 and TRBJ2-1, with 7 positions matching TRBD2. The germline V gene encodes CDR1 MNHNS and CDR2 SASEGT. The J segment lost 0 bases and the V segment lost 4 bases, leaving 9 bases of the junction unmatched. This CDR3 is built from 17 residues. The CDR3: CASSGVGGGDSYNEQFF. The DNA for the CDR3 is TGTGCCAGCAGTGGTGTTGGGGGAGGGGACTCCTACAATGAGCAGTTCTTC.

The rearrangement links TRBV27 to TRBJ1-1; weak D call: TRBD1 (5 bases). V was trimmed by 3 bases and J by 1 base, leaving 9 bases between them. There are 14 residues in the CDR3. Germline CDR1 and CDR2: MNHEY and SMNVEV (reference sequence). The CDR3 DNA follows: TGTGCCAGCAGTTTTCGACAGACGAACACTGAAGCTTTCTTT. Amino acids: CASSFRQTNTEAFF.

This rearrangement joins TRBV4-1 to TRBJ1-1; 10 bases agree with TRBD1. V was clipped by 4 bases and J by 1 base; unmatched bases: 3. The CDR3 covers 15 residues. Germline CDR1 and CDR2: MGHRA and YSYEKL. CDR3 in DNA: TGCGCCAGCAGCCGACAGGGGGCGGCGAACACTGAAGCTTTCTTT. It translates to CASSRQGAANTEAFF.

CDR3 DNA sequence: TGTGCCAGCAGTTCTACGGGACAGGGCTTTTACGAGCAGTACTTC. Amino acids: CASSSTGQGFYEQYF. This chain uses TRBV28 with TRBJ2-7; 9 nucleotides match TRBD1. The germline V gene has CDR1 MDHEN and CDR2 SYDVKM. The junction had 8 bases not matched to a gene; V was cut back by 4 bases and J by 4 bases. The CDR3 is 15 amino acids.

The sample holds a few counts of this clone. The gene calls are TRBV16 and TRBJ1-2, with a possible D match to TRBD1 (5 bases). Germline lookup yields CDR1 KGHSY and CDR2 FQNENV. The ends were cut back, 7 bases at V and 8 bases at J, with 23 bases in the middle. There are 15 residues in the CDR3. CDR3 sequence (DNA): TGTGCCAGCACCTCAAACTTCTTCAGGGACGGGGGCTACACCTTC. Translating gives CASTSNFFRDGGYTF.

This clone came up once. V usage is TRBV11-2 and J usage is TRBJ2-1; possible D gene TRBD2, 6 bases. Looked up from germline, CDR1 is SGHAT and CDR2 is FQNNGV. V lost 5 bases to trimming and J lost 11 bases, with 10 bases between them. The CDR3 runs to 11 residues. The CDR3 spells CASSAGQKQFF. CDR3 nucleotide sequence: TGTGCCAGCAGCGCGGGGCAAAAGCAGTTCTTC.

The V gene is TRBV6-1, the J gene TRBJ2-1; D may match TRBD1 or TRBD2 (5 bases each). CDR3 length: 13 residues. The germline V and J ends were trimmed by 3 bases and 12 bases, with 15 bases remaining between them. Germline V gives CDR1 MNHNS, CDR2 SASEGT. Written as DNA, the CDR3 is TGTGCCAGCAGTGAGGGCACCCTGAGGGGGCAGTTCTTC. It encodes CASSEGTLRGQFF.

V and J are TRBV7-9 and TRBJ1-1; tentatively, D is TRBD1 (5 bases). Trimming left V 5 bases short and J 1 base short, with 17 bases between. Germline V gene sequence: CDR1 SEHNR, CDR2 FQNEAQ (reference sequence). The CDR3 extends over 16 amino acids. The CDR3 bases are TGTGCCAGCAGCCGCAGTTTACGCAGGGCGAACACTGAAGCTTTCTTT. This encodes CASSRSLRRANTEAFF.

This clone was seen a single time. The chain recombines TRBV7-9 with TRBJ1-3, with D unresolved. In germline, CDR1 is SEHNR, CDR2 FQNEAQ (reference sequence). The V gene lost 1 base and the J gene lost 2 bases, with 3 bases spanning the gap. This CDR3 has 13 amino acids. The CDR3 region is CASSLDTGNTIYF. CDR3 DNA: TGTGCCAGCAGCTTAGACACTGGAAACACCATATATTTT.

This rearrangement joins TRBV7-2 to TRBJ2-6; D might be TRBD1 (5 bases). Germline CDR1 and CDR2: SGHTA and FQGNSA. The CDR3 loop spans 18 amino acids. Trimming stripped 0 bases from V and 0 bases from J, with 12 bases between. CDR3 sequence: CASSLALGEGSGANVLTF. CDR3 nucleotide sequence: TGTGCCAGCAGCTTAGCCTTAGGGGAAGGCTCTGGGGCCAACGTCCTGACTTTC. Drawing the rest from reference TRBV7-2 and TRBJ2-6, the complete variable domain is GAGVSQSPSNKVTEKGKDVELRCDPISGHTALYWYRQSLGQGLEFLIYFQGNSAPDKSGLPSDRFSAERTGGSVSTLTIQRTQQEDSAVYLCASSLALGEGSGANVLTFGAGSRLTVL.

V gene TRBV30 combines with J gene TRBJ2-5, with TRBD1 matching over 9 bases. Germline V CDR1 and CDR2: GTSNPN, SVGIG (reference sequence). The CDR3 contains 14 residues. Losses at the gene ends were 3 bases for V and 1 base for J; bases not matched to a gene: 3. CDR3 sequence: CAWSGQGFQETQYF. In DNA, the CDR3 is TGTGCCTGGAGCGGACAGGGGTTCCAAGAGACCCAGTACTTC.

The rearrangement joins TRBV19 to TRBJ2-7, with D perhaps TRBD1 or TRBD2 (6 bases each). V lost 6 bases to trimming and J lost 5 bases, with 17 bases between them. This CDR3 is built from 14 residues. The germline V gene encodes CDR1 LNHDA and CDR2 SQIVND (reference sequence). The CDR3 region is CASRGQDGGNEQYF. CDR3 nucleotide sequence: TGTGCCAGTAGGGGTCAGGACGGGGGCAACGAGCAGTACTTC.

The chain has TRBV18 and TRBJ2-4; 8 bases align to TRBD2. The CDR3 consists of 14 residues. The ends lost 3 bases at V and 9 bases at J; junction bases unmatched: 7. CDR1 is KGHSH and CDR2 is LQKENI in the germline V gene. CDR3: CASSPGGRMGIQYF. CDR3 DNA: TGTGCCAGCTCACCGGGCGGGAGGATGGGCATTCAGTACTTC.

The chain employs TRBV7-9 and TRBJ2-3; TRBD2 aligns across 7 bases. Germline CDR1 and CDR2: SEHNR and FQNEAQ (reference sequence). The CDR3 is made up of 17 amino acids. J was trimmed by 2 bases and V by 3 bases; bases with no gene match: 11. CDR3 DNA sequence: TGTGCCAGCAGCTTCCGCGGGAGTAAAGGTAACACAGATACGCAGTATTTT. Protein sequence: CASSFRGSKGNTDTQYF.

The chain links TRBV2 to TRBJ2-1; 8 nucleotides agree with TRBD1. CDR1 and CDR2 (germline): SNHLY, FYNNEI. The CDR3 consists of 14 residues. Trimming cost V 4 bases and J 5 bases; bases outside gene matches: 4. The CDR3 sequence: CASSVRGLNNEQFF. The CDR3 coding sequence is TGTGCCAGCAGTGTCAGGGGGCTCAACAATGAGCAGTTCTTC.

The chain employs TRBV4-1 and TRBJ2-6; the match to TRBD2 covers 8 bases. Germline CDR1 MGHRA, CDR2 YSYEKL. Trimming took 2 bases from V and 2 from J; bases not matched to a gene: 5. The CDR3 totals 17 residues. This CDR3 reads CASSQRTSRAGANVLTF. The CDR3 coding sequence is TGCGCCAGCAGCCAAAGGACTAGCAGGGCTGGGGCCAACGTCCTGACTTTC.